The table lists the clone carrying this T cell receptor (beta chain) with a few counts. Antigen: not known. This entry is derived from a study of T cell repertoires in cytomegalovirus infection. Study-wide findings and caveats: In two of eight donors, the top clonotype was HLA-C-restricted CMV-specific.

From the reads, TCRdb called clonotypes with MiXCR, one entry per CDR3 protein. The sample includes 45,000 to 55,000 distinct CDR3 sequences, about a fifth of them seen just once. The sample here was CD8+ T cells from cultured PBMCs, taken from culture after CMV antigen stimulation. This receptor was identified in a human donor in good health (CMV status not recorded). Some clones in this sample may be carry-over from other donors' samples.

The CDR3: CASTSLSYNEQFF. CDR3 nucleotide sequence: TGTGCCAGCACTTCCCTCTCCTACAATGAGCAGTTCTTC. The rearrangement joins TRBV27 to TRBJ2-1; D remains ambiguous. V was pared by 7 bases and J by 0 bases, with 7 bases between. This CDR3 contains 13 residues. The germline gives CDR1 MNHEY, CDR2 SMNVEV (reference sequence).